The 16 T cell receptor beta chains in this list originate from one sample, sequenced in a study of early T cells in non-severe SARS-CoV-2 infection (dated by TCRdb to about 2021). Libraries were prepared through 5' RACE. These reads were obtained on a NextSeq 500. Clones were called with MiXCR by TCRdb after fastp trimmed the public reads at Q25, and only in-frame beta chains were retained. Rows merge per CDR3 protein into single entries with the most common DNA and genes. For this sample the table gives more than 90,000 distinct CDR3 sequences, of which around 14% were detected only once. The ten top clones hold around 2.4% of the sample. Sequences were obtained from whole blood. These receptors were taken from an adult who was a healthcare worker with PCR-confirmed SARS-CoV-2 infection or an uninfected control (not recorded which).

In this sample, this clonotype turned up a few times. The V and J genes are TRBV7-9 and TRBJ2-7, with a possible D match to TRBD1 (5 bases). V gave up 0 bases and J gave up 2 bases, with 8 bases separating them. The CDR3 contains 14 residues. Germline V gives CDR1 SEHNR, CDR2 FQNEAQ (reference sequence). The CDR3: CASSLAGVPYEQYF. The CDR3, as DNA: TGTGCCAGCAGCTTAGCAGGGGTCCCCTACGAGCAGTACTTC.

In its sample, this clonotype was seen many times. The chain joins TRBV7-7 to TRBJ2-5; tentative D call: TRBD2 (5 bases). Trimming pared 4 bases from V and 4 bases from J, leaving 13 bases between. The CDR3 length is 14 residues. The germline V gene has CDR1 SSHAT and CDR2 FNYEAQ (reference sequence). DNA of the CDR3: TGTGCCAGCAGCTGCGAACTAGTGGCAGAGACCCAGTACTTC. It specifies CASSCELVAETQYF.

In its sample, this clonotype was seen a few times. The gene calls are TRBV11-2 and TRBJ2-3; D is perhaps TRBD2 (6 bases). The CDR3 is 17 residues long. Germline V CDR1 and CDR2: SGHAT, FQNNGV. V was pared by 4 bases and J by 4 bases, with 21 bases between. Here the CDR3 DNA reads TGTGCCAGCAGCTGGGAGCTTGGGGGGTTCTCATCAGATACGCAGTATTTT. Protein sequence: CASSWELGGFSSDTQYF.

This clonotype was seen ten or more times. The chain employs TRBV12-5 and TRBJ1-1; tentative D call: TRBD1 (5 bases). The CDR3 runs to 13 residues. The germline V and J ends were trimmed by 6 bases and 5 bases, with 13 bases remaining between them. Germline V CDR1 and CDR2: LGHNT, FRNRAP. The CDR3 region is CASGPGAGTEAFF. The CDR3 bases are TGTGCTAGTGGCCCCGGGGCAGGGACTGAAGCTTTCTTT.

Notes on this clonotype: As the CDR3 is not closed by the conserved phenylalanine or tryptophan, this likely results from a read error. The V gene is TRBV19, the J gene TRBJ2-1; D uncertain. The CDR3 is 15 residues long. Per germline, CDR1 LNHDA and CDR2 SQIVND (reference sequence). Between the trimmed V and J ends, which lost 3 bases and 2 bases, there was a span of 11 bases. The CDR3 bases are TGTGCCAGTAGTATGGGTTCAGCCCCCTACAATGAGCAGTTCTTG. This codes for CASSMGSAPYNEQFL.

To note about this clonotype: Given a much more abundant clone one base away, this may be a read error. The chain combines TRBV28 with TRBJ2-7; unclear D gene. Trimming took off 8 bases at V and 0 bases at J, with 14 bases between the two ends. The germline V gene encodes CDR1 MDHEN and CDR2 SYDVKM. The CDR3 contains 14 residues. CDR3 bases: TGTGCCAGCTGTCAGGCTCCCAGCTCCTACGAGCAGTACTTC. It translates to CASCQAPSSYEQYF.

This clonotype was seen more than once but under ten times. J is TRBJ2-3 and V is TRBV27; maybe TRBD2 (6 bases). Germline loops: CDR1 MNHEY, CDR2 SMNVEV (reference sequence). The CDR3 length is 14 residues. The V end lost 6 bases, the J end lost 2 bases, and 12 bases lay between the germline ends. CDR3 sequence reads: CASSPGLLTDTQYF. DNA of the CDR3: TGTGCCAGCAGCCCGGGACTCCTCACAGATACGCAGTATTTT.

The chain couples TRBV5-8 to TRBJ2-5, with D unresolved. Trimming took off 2 bases at V and 2 bases at J, with 7 bases between the two ends. The length of the CDR3 is 13 residues. Per the germline V gene, CDR1 is SGHTS and CDR2 is YDEGEE. The DNA of the CDR3 is TGTGCCAGCAGCTTACAAGCTCAAGAGACCCAGTACTTC. Translating it yields CASSLQAQETQYF.

The V and J genes are TRBV6-7 and TRBJ2-7; 13 nucleotides align to TRBD2. TRBV6-7 is recorded as an ORF, its role being uncertain. V shed 6 bases and J 5 bases; nucleotides not matched to a gene: 7. This CDR3 region has 15 residues. The CDR3 nucleotides are TGTGCCAGCAGCTCCGGGACTAGCGGGGATCACGAGCAGTACTTC. It yields the protein CASSSGTSGDHEQYF.

The chain has TRBV20-1 and TRBJ2-7, with 8 bases aligning to TRBD2. The germline CDR1 and CDR2 sequences are DFQATT and SNEGSKA (reference sequence). The CDR3 totals 13 residues. Trimming took 7 bases from V and 2 from J; bases not matched to a gene: 7. CDR3 DNA: TGCAGTGTTACCGCGGGGGGACCCTACGAGCAGTACTTC. Protein sequence: CSVTAGGPYEQYF.

The genes are TRBV12-3 or TRBV12-4 and TRBJ2-3; D remains ambiguous. Trimming stripped 3 bases from V and 2 bases from J, with 15 bases between. The CDR3 has 16 residues. The CDR3 DNA reads TGTGCCAGCAGTTTCGCCCTGACGACAATCACAGATACGCAGTATTTT. Protein: CASSFALTTITDTQYF.

This clonotype was seen ten or more times. The CDR3 loop is CSVEVLVDGGTQYF. The CDR3 DNA is TGCAGCGTTGAGGTCCTAGTGGATGGGGGGACCCAGTACTTC. The rearrangement links TRBV29-1 to TRBJ2-5; tentatively, D is TRBD1 or TRBD2 (5 bases each). The CDR3 has 14 amino acids. Trimming stripped 3 bases from V and 7 bases from J, with 18 bases between. Germline CDR1 reads SQVTM; CDR2 reads ANQGSEA. Using reference TRBV29-1 and TRBJ2-5 for the parts outside the CDR3, the full variable domain is SAVISQKPSRDICQRGTSLTIQCQVDSQVTMMFWYRQQPGQSLTLIATANQGSEATYESGFVIDKFPISRPNLTFSTLTVSNMSPEDSSIYLCSVEVLVDGGTQYFGPGTRLLVL.

This clonotype was recorded many times. The rearrangement uses TRBV5-6 and TRBJ2-3; 9 nucleotides align to TRBD1. Germline trimming cut 2 bases from V and 1 base from J; bases unmatched to any gene: 2. This CDR3 is built from 15 residues. Germline lookup yields CDR1 SGHDT and CDR2 YYEEEE. This chain's CDR3 is CASSLRTGGTDTQYF. CDR3 DNA: TGTGCCAGCAGCTTACGGACAGGGGGCACAGATACGCAGTATTTT.

This clonotype came up many times. This chain's CDR3 is CASSPNGVAGQRNSPLHF. As DNA, the CDR3 is TGTGCCAGCAGTCCTAACGGGGTGGCGGGACAGAGAAATTCACCCCTCCACTTT. The rearrangement links TRBV6-5 to TRBJ1-6, with TRBD1 matching over 7 bases. This CDR3 region has 18 residues. J lost 7 bases, V lost 5 bases, and 17 bases had no gene match. Germline assignment: CDR1 MNHEY and CDR2 SVGAGI.

J is TRBJ1-6 and V is TRBV6-6; D remains unclear. V gave up 4 bases and J gave up 6 bases, with 10 bases separating them. Germline CDR1 reads MNHNY; CDR2 reads SVGAGI (reference sequence). CDR3 length equals 14 residues. DNA for the CDR3: TGTGCCAGCAGTTTCACAACGCTTAATTCACCCCTCCACTTT. Amino acid sequence: CASSFTTLNSPLHF.

A word on this clonotype: The junction does not match germline at one end; this may be a read error. The J gene is TRBJ2-3, the V gene TRBV20-1; 7 nucleotides match TRBD1. The CDR3 loop spans 15 amino acids. Looked up from germline, CDR1 is DFQATT and CDR2 is SNEGSKA (reference sequence). The CDR3 sequence: CSAREPKQGPDTQYF. The CDR3 DNA reads as TGCAGCGCTAGAGAACCCAAACAGGGGCCAGATACGCAGTATTTT.